Listed below are T cell receptor beta chains from one sample, sequenced in a study of cytomegalovirus exposure and HLA in healthy donors. TCRdb keeps only in-frame clones here, not all; method: immunoSEQ multiplex PCR. The sample has some 170,000 clones, about two thirds seen once. Sequenced: PBMCs. These TCRs come from a woman in her twenties or thirties in good health and CMV-seronegative. Each CDR3 is given with its conserved first and last residue. Each record gives: clone size, J gene, D gene, V gene, CDR3 DNA, CDR3 protein. A D gene is named only where the DNA matches it firmly. Size is omitted from some rows. Given values are once, few, many or a class for expanded clones.

abundance: NA
j_gene: TRBJ2-7
d_gene: TRBD1
v_gene: TRBV19
CDR3nt: TGTGCCAGTAGTCTACAGGGGGCTTCCTACGAGCAGTACTTC
CDR3aa: CASSLQGASYEQYF

abundance: NA
j_gene: TRBJ1-5
d_gene: NA
v_gene: TRBV4-2
CDR3nt: TGTGCCAGCAGCCAAGAACAGGGTTTGGTTCAGCCCCAGCATTTT
CDR3aa: CASSQEQGLVQPQHF

abundance: NA
j_gene: TRBJ2-4
d_gene: TRBD1
v_gene: TRBV19
CDR3nt: TGTGCCAGTAGCGGACAGGGGGCTGAGGCCAAAAACATTCAGTACTTC
CDR3aa: CASSGQGAEAKNIQYF

abundance: few
j_gene: TRBJ1-5
d_gene: NA
v_gene: TRBV5-4
CDR3nt: TGTGCCAGCAGCTTGTGGCAACAGAATCAGCCCCAGCATTTT
CDR3aa: CASSLWQQNQPQHF

abundance: NA
j_gene: TRBJ1-3
d_gene: NA
v_gene: TRBV5-6
CDR3nt: TGTGCCAGCAGCTTAAGCGGCGACCCTAATGGAAACACCATATATTTT
CDR3aa: CASSLSGDPNGNTIYF

abundance: NA
j_gene: TRBJ1-5
d_gene: NA
v_gene: TRBV28
CDR3nt: TGTGCCCACGGGAACGAACCACGGGGTAGCAATCAGCCCCAGCATTTT
CDR3aa: CAHGNEPRGSNQPQHF

abundance: NA
j_gene: TRBJ2-1
d_gene: TRBD2
v_gene: TRBV28
CDR3nt: TGTGCCAGCTGGCCCACTAGCGGGGGCCGCGATGAGCAGTTCTTC
CDR3aa: CASWPTSGGRDEQFF

abundance: NA
j_gene: TRBJ2-1
d_gene: TRBD2
v_gene: TRBV9
CDR3nt: TGTGCCAGCAGCGTAGGGGCGGGAGAGTGGTATGAGCAGTTCTTC
CDR3aa: CASSVGAGEWYEQFF

abundance: NA
j_gene: TRBJ2-2
d_gene: TRBD1
v_gene: TRBV7-9
CDR3nt: TGTGCCAGCGTGTCGGGACAGGGGGCCGGGGAGCTGTTTTTT
CDR3aa: CASVSGQGAGELFF

abundance: NA
j_gene: TRBJ1-2
d_gene: TRBD1
v_gene: TRBV19
CDR3nt: TGTGCCAGTAGTACGACAGGGGACGGCTACACCTTC
CDR3aa: CASSTTGDGYTF